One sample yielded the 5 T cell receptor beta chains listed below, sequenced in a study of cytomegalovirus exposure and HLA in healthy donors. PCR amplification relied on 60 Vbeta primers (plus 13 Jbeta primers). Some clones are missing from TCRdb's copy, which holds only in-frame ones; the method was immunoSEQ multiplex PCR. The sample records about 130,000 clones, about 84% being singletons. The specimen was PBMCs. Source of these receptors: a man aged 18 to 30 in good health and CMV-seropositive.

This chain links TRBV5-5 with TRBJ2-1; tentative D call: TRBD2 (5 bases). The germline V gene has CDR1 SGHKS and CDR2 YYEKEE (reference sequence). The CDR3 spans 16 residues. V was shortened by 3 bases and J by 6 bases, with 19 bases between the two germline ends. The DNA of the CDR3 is TGTGCCAGCAGCTCACCCGGGAATAGTGGATTCAATGAGCAGTTCTTC. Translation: CASSSPGNSGFNEQFF.

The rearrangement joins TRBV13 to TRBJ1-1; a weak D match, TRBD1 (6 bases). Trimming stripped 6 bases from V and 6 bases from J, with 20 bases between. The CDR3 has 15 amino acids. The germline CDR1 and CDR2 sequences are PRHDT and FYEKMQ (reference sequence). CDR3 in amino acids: CASSKNGGAGAEAFF. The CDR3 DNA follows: TGTGCCAGCAGTAAAAATGGGGGCGCGGGAGCTGAAGCTTTCTTT.

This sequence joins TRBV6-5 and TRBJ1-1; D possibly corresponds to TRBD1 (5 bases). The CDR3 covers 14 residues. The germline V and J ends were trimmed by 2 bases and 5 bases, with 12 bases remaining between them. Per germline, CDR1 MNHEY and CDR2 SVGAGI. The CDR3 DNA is TGTGCCAGCAGTTACGGGCAGGGTAGGACTGAAGCTTTCTTT. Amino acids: CASSYGQGRTEAFF.

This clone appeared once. The DNA of the CDR3 is TGCGCCAGCAGCCCTAGTGGGGGCCGGGGCGGCTACACCTTC. It encodes CASSPSGGRGGYTF. The chain uses TRBV5-1 and TRBJ1-2; D is perhaps TRBD1 (6 bases). The ends were cut back, 4 bases at V and 8 bases at J, with 18 bases in the middle. CDR1 and CDR2 from the germline V gene are SGHRS and YFSETQ. This CDR3 region has 14 residues.

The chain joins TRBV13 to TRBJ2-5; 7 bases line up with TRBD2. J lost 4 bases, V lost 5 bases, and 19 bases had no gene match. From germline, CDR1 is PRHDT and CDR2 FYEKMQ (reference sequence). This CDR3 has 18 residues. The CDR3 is CASSPTPGGRAVVETQYF. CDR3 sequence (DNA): TGTGCCAGCAGCCCCACCCCCGGGGGGAGGGCCGTTGTAGAGACCCAGTACTTC. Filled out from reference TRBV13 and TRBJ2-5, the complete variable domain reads AAGVIQSPRHLIKEKRETATLKCYPIPRHDTVYWYQQGPGQDPQFLISFYEKMQSDKGSIPDRFSAQQFSDYHSELNMSSLELGDSALYFCASSPTPGGRAVVETQYFGPGTRLLVL.